Presented here are 13 T cell receptor beta chains from one specimen sequenced in a study of T cells in Graves' hyperthyroidism and ophthalmopathy. Amplification of TCR beta CDR3 regions used RNA as the template. First-round RT-PCR targeting the TCR CDR3 was performed with the HTBI primer set. MiXCR was run by TCRdb on the multiplex PCR reads, yielding one entry per CDR3 protein. The sample carries some 440,000 distinct CDR3 sequences, about a sixth recorded once. The sequenced material came from blood. The source is a young woman with Graves' hyperthyroidism.

In its sample, this clonotype was seen a few times. The chain links TRBV24-1 to TRBJ2-1; TRBD2 matches 9 bases. Germline assignment: CDR1 KGHDR and CDR2 SFDVKD. The CDR3 has 15 amino acids. Trimming at V came to 1 base and at J to 7 bases, leaving 4 bases not matched to a gene. CDR3 sequence (DNA): TGTGCCACCAGTGATTTAAGCGGGGGGTGGAATGAGCAGTTCTTC. Amino acids: CATSDLSGGWNEQFF.

Ten or more counts support this clonotype. The J gene is TRBJ2-7, the V gene TRBV28; no reliable D call. V lost 5 bases and J 4 bases, leaving 12 bases between the germline ends. The CDR3 covers 13 residues. Germline loops: CDR1 MDHEN, CDR2 SYDVKM. The CDR3 sequence is CASSQASGYEQYF. The CDR3 DNA is TGTGCCAGCAGTCAAGCCTCCGGGTACGAGCAGTACTTC. Supplemented by reference TRBV28 and TRBJ2-7, the full variable domain reads DVKVTQSSRYLVKRTGEKVFLECVQDMDHENMFWYRQDPGLGLRLIYFSYDVKMKEKGDIPEGYSVSREKKERFSLILESASTNQTSMYLCASSQASGYEQYFGPGTRLTVT.

This clonotype was counted ten times or more. This chain joins TRBV13 and TRBJ2-3; a weak D match, TRBD2 (5 bases). V was clipped by 1 base and J by 4 bases, with 12 bases between them. The CDR3 totals 15 residues. Germline CDR1 is PRHDT and CDR2 is FYEKMQ (reference sequence). The CDR3 loop reads CASSLEAAGADTQYF. CDR3 DNA: TGTGCCAGCAGCTTAGAAGCGGCGGGCGCAGATACGCAGTATTTT.

This clonotype was recorded at least ten times. The genes are TRBV28 and TRBJ2-3; TRBD2 matches 11 bases. The V and J ends lost 5 bases and 4 bases, in that order; junction bases with no gene match: 5. CDR1 and CDR2 (germline): MDHEN, SYDVKM. CDR3 size: 15 residues. The chain's CDR3 is CASSPLAGGSDTQYF. Written as DNA, the CDR3 is TGTGCCAGCAGTCCCTTAGCGGGAGGGTCAGATACGCAGTATTTT.

This sequence joins TRBV7-9 and TRBJ1-6; 7 bases are a match to TRBD1. The CDR3 consists of 16 residues. Per germline, CDR1 SEHNR and CDR2 FQNEAQ (reference sequence). The V segment lost 2 bases and the J segment 7 bases; nucleotides outside the gene matches: 8. CDR3 nucleotide sequence: TGTGCCAGCAGCTTAACGGGGACAGATTTGAATTCACCCCTCCACTTT. It codes for CASSLTGTDLNSPLHF.

This clonotype was detected only a few times. A clone one base away is much larger, so this may be a read error. V and J are TRBV11-2 and TRBJ2-1; 9 bases map to TRBD1. The CDR3 has 15 residues. Germline CDR1 SGHAT, CDR2 FQNNGV. The CDR3 bases are TGTGCCAGCAACTTAGTGGGACAGGGATACGGTGAGCAGTTCTTC. Translation: CASNLVGQGYGEQFF. The entire variable domain, with the rest obtained from reference TRBV11-2 and TRBJ2-1, is as follows: EAGVAQSPRYKIIEKRQSVAFWCNPISGHATLYWYQQILGQGPKLLIQFQNNGVVDDSQLPKDRFSAERLKGVDSTLKIQPAKLEDSAVYLCASNLVGQGYGEQFFGPGTRLTVL.

In its sample, this clonotype was seen a few times. A much larger clone is a single base away; this may be a read error. The rearrangement links TRBV20-1 to TRBJ2-3; 10 nucleotides align to TRBD2. CDR1 DFQATT and CDR2 SNEGSKA come from the germline V gene (reference sequence). The CDR3 spans 13 residues. The CDR3 here is CGAPGLATDTQYF. Written as DNA, the CDR3 is TGCGGTGCTCCGGGACTAGCGACAGATACGCAGTATTTT.

This clonotype was counted ten times or more. Here the CDR3 reads CATSDGATSGYNEQFF. DNA of the CDR3: TGTGCCACCAGTGATGGGGCGACTAGCGGTTACAATGAGCAGTTCTTC. The J gene is TRBJ2-1, the V gene TRBV24-1; 9 bases map to TRBD2. CDR3 length: 16 amino acids. The germline V gene has CDR1 KGHDR and CDR2 SFDVKD. With V trimmed by 3 bases and J by 4 bases, 6 bases remained unmatched.

This clonotype was observed many times. This chain uses TRBV7-3 with TRBJ2-2; 8 bases align to TRBD1. The V segment lost 5 bases and the J segment 1 base; nucleotides outside the gene matches: 6. This CDR3 has 16 amino acids. Germline loops: CDR1 SGHTA, CDR2 FQGTGA. In nucleotides, the CDR3 is TGTGCCAGCAGCCTGGTCGGACAGGGGAACACCGGGGAGCTGTTTTTT. Translated, it gives CASSLVGQGNTGELFF.

This clonotype was detected ten times or more. This sequence joins TRBV11-2 and TRBJ2-3; D ambiguous. The CDR3 extends over 14 amino acids. With 2 bases removed from V and 2 bases from J, the gap between germline ends came to 8 bases. From germline, CDR1 is SGHAT and CDR2 FQNNGV. The CDR3 here is CASSLSGNTDTQYF. The CDR3 DNA reads TGTGCCAGCAGCTTATCGGGCAACACAGATACGCAGTATTTT.

This clonotype was detected ten times or more. This chain joins TRBV18 and TRBJ2-1, with a weak D call TRBD2 (5 bases). The CDR3 sequence is 15 residues long. Germline assignment: CDR1 KGHSH and CDR2 LQKENI. The ends were cut back, 2 bases at V and 2 bases at J, with 10 bases in the middle. The CDR3 coding sequence is TGTGCCAGCTCACCATTCGGGGTCCCCTACAATGAGCAGTTCTTC. It is translated as CASSPFGVPYNEQFF.

This clonotype was observed at least ten times. This chain links TRBV27 with TRBJ2-7; perhaps TRBD1 as D (6 bases). V was cut by 7 bases and J by 4 bases, with 20 bases left in between. Germline assignment: CDR1 MNHEY and CDR2 SMNVEV (reference sequence). This CDR3 region has 15 residues. CDR3 nucleotides: TGTGCCAGCATGCTGTTGGCAGGGGTCGGGTACGAGCAGTACTTC. Its protein is CASMLLAGVGYEQYF.

The V gene is TRBV6-1, the J gene TRBJ2-7; possible D gene TRBD1, 5 bases. The CDR3 has 12 residues. Germline CDR1 is MNHNS and CDR2 is SASEGT. The CDR3 DNA reads as TGTGCAACAGGTAGAAGCTCCTACGAGCAGTACTTC. Its protein is CATGRSSYEQYF.